These 5 T cell receptor beta chains originate from one sample sequenced in a study of regulatory T cells in long-lasting Graves disease. Construction of the TCR beta libraries employed iRepertoire HTBI primers in conjunction with Arm-PCR of CDR3 regions. MiXCR was run by TCRdb on the multiplex PCR reads, yielding one entry per CDR3 protein. The table records 310,000 or so distinct CDR3 sequences, about 18% of them present only once. As to time point: persistent/refractory GD, antithyroid drugs over 5 years with positive TRAb. Isolated PBMC RNA provided the starting material for the TCR library. This sample comprised peripheral blood mononuclear cells (PBMCs), obtained when the disease was refractory, from a patient treated with antithyroid drugs. These receptors originate from a female donor with Graves disease.

In its sample, this clonotype was seen many times. J is TRBJ2-4 and V is TRBV28; 10 bases map to TRBD1. From germline, CDR1 is MDHEN and CDR2 SYDVKM. This CDR3 has 14 amino acids. The V and J ends lost 5 bases and 8 bases, in that order; junction bases with no gene match: 6. The DNA for the CDR3 is TGTGCCAGCAGTCCAACCGGGACAGGGGACATTCAGTACTTC. Translating it yields CASSPTGTGDIQYF. Full variable domain (missing parts from reference TRBV28 and TRBJ2-4): DVKVTQSSRYLVKRTGEKVFLECVQDMDHENMFWYRQDPGLGLRLIYFSYDVKMKEKGDIPEGYSVSREKKERFSLILESASTNQTSMYLCASSPTGTGDIQYFGAGTRLSVL.

This clonotype was detected a few times. The V gene is TRBV12-3 or TRBV12-4, the J gene TRBJ1-1; maybe TRBD1 (5 bases). The germline V and J ends were trimmed by 7 bases and 11 bases, with 17 bases remaining between them. The CDR3 sequence is 12 residues long. CDR3 region: CASTSGGGEAFF. CDR3 nucleotide sequence: TGTGCCAGCACCTCGGGGGGAGGGGAGGCTTTCTTT.

This clonotype was counted at least ten times. This chain joins TRBV27 and TRBJ1-1, with TRBD1 matching over 9 bases. The ends lost 8 bases at V and 1 base at J; junction bases unmatched: 5. The germline CDR1 and CDR2 sequences are MNHEY and SMNVEV (reference sequence). This CDR3 region has 14 residues. The CDR3 reads CASAKDRGNTEAFF. In DNA, the CDR3 is TGTGCCAGCGCGAAGGACAGGGGGAACACTGAAGCTTTCTTT.

This clonotype has only a few counts. The J gene is TRBJ1-6, the V gene TRBV4-3, with D unresolved. The CDR3 is made up of 13 amino acids. The germline CDR1 and CDR2 sequences are LGHNA and YSLEER. V was trimmed by 0 bases and J by 12 bases, leaving 9 bases between them. CDR3 region: CASSQDGLGPLHF. The DNA of the CDR3 is TGCGCCAGCAGCCAAGACGGACTCGGACCCCTCCACTTT.

This clonotype was recorded many times. The J gene is TRBJ1-2, the V gene TRBV24-1; D is undetermined. Trimming pared 3 bases from V and 0 bases from J, leaving 4 bases between. The CDR3 has 13 residues. Germline V CDR1 and CDR2: KGHDR, SFDVKD. The CDR3: CATSDIANYGYTF. The DNA of the CDR3 is TGTGCCACCAGTGATATAGCTAACTATGGCTACACCTTC.